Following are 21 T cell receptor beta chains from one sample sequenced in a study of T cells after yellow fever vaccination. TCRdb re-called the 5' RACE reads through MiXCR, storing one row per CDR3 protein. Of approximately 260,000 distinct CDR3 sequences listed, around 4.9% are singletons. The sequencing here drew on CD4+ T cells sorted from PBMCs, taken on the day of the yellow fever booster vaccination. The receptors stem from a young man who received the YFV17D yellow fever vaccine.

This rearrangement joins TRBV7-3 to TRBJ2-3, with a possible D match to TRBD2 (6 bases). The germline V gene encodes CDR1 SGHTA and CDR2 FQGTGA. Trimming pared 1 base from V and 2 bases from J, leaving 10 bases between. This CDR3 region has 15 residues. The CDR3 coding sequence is TGTGCCAGCAGCTTAATGGGGGGATTCACAGATACGCAGTATTTT. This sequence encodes CASSLMGGFTDTQYF.

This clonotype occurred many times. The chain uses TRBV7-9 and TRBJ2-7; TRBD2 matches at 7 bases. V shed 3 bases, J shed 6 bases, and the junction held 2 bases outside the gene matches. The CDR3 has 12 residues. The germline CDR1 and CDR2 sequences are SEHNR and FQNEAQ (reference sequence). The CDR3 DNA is TGTGCCAGCAGCTTCACGGGGGGCGAGCAGTACGTC. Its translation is CASSFTGGEQYV.

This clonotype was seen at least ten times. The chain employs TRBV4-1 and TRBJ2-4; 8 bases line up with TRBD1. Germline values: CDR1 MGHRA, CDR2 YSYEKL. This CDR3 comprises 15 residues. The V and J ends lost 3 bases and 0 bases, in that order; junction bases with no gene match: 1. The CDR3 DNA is TGCGCCAGCAGCCACCAGGGGGCAGCCAAAAACATTCAGTACTTC. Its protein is CASSHQGAAKNIQYF.

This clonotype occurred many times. This CDR3 reads CASSLFSGREEQFF. The DNA for the CDR3 is TGTGCCAGCAGTTTATTTTCAGGGAGGGAGGAGCAGTTCTTC. The rearrangement joins TRBV12-3 or TRBV12-4 to TRBJ2-1, with TRBD2 identical over 7 bases. This CDR3 is 14 amino acids long. The V segment lost 2 bases and the J segment 10 bases; nucleotides outside the gene matches: 8.

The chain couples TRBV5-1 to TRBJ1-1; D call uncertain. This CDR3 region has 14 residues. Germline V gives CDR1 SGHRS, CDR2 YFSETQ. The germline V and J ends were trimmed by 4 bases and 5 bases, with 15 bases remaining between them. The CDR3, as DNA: TGCGCCAGCAGCCGCCTAGCAGGTGGGACTGAAGCTTTCTTT. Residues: CASSRLAGGTEAFF.

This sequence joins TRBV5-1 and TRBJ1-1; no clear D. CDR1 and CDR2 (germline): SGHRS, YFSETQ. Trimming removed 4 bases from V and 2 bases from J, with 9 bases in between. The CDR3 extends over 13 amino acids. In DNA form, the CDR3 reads TGCGCCAGCAGCCCAGTATTAAACACTGAAGCTTTCTTT. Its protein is CASSPVLNTEAFF.

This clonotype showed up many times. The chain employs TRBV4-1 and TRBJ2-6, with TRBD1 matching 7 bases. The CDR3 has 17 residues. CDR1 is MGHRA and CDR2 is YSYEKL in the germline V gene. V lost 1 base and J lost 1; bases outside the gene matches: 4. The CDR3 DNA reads TGCGCCAGCAGCCAAGGGACAGGTTCGTCTGGGGCCAACGTCCTGACTTTC. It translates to CASSQGTGSSGANVLTF.

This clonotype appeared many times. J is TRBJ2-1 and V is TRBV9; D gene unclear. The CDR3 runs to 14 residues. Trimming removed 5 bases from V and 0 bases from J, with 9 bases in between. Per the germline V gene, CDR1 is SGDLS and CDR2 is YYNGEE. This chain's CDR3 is CASSEKSSYNEQFF. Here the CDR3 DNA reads TGTGCCAGCAGTGAAAAGAGCTCCTACAATGAGCAGTTCTTC.

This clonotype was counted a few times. Here the CDR3 DNA reads TGTGCCAGCAGCTTGGCCGGGAGCGGGGGGTTCTACGGGGAGCTGTTTTTT. Translation gives CASSLAGSGGFYGELFF. The chain is built from TRBV7-2 and TRBJ2-2; 9 bases are shared with TRBD2. Germline CDR1 and CDR2: SGHTA and FQGNSA. CDR3 length: 17 residues. Trimming took 3 bases from V and 7 from J; bases not matched to a gene: 12.

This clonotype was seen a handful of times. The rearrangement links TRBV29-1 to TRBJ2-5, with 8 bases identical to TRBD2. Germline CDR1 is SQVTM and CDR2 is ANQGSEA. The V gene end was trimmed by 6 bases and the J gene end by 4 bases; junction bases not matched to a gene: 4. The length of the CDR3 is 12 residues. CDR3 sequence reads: CSVARGGETQYF. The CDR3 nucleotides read TGCAGCGTCGCCCGGGGGGGAGAGACCCAGTACTTC.

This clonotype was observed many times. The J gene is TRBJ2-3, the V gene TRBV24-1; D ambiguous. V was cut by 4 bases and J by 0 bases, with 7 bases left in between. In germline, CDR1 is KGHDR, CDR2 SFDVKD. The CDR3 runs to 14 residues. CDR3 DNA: TGTGCCACCAGTGAGCCGGACAGCACAGATACGCAGTATTTT. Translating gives CATSEPDSTDTQYF.

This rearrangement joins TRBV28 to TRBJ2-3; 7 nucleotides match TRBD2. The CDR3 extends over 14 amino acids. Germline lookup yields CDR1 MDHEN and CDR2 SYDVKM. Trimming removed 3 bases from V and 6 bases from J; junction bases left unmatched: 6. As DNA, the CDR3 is TGTGCCAGCAGTTTCGGACTAGAGGCCGATACGCAGTATTTT. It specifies CASSFGLEADTQYF. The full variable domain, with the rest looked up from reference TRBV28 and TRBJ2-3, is DVKVTQSSRYLVKRTGEKVFLECVQDMDHENMFWYRQDPGLGLRLIYFSYDVKMKEKGDIPEGYSVSREKKERFSLILESASTNQTSMYLCASSFGLEADTQYFGPGTRLTVL.

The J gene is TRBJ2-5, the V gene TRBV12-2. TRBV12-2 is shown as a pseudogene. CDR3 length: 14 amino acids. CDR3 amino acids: CASRLGSSQETQYF. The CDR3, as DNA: TGTGCAAGTCGCTTAGGGTCCTCCCAAGAGACCCAGTACTTC.

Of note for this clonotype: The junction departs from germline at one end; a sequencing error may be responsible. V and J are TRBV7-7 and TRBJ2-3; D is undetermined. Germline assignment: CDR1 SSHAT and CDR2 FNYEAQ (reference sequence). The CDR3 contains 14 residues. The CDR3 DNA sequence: TGTGCTAGCAGCCCGACGGGCCGCACAGATACGCAGTATTTT. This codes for CASSPTGRTDTQYF.

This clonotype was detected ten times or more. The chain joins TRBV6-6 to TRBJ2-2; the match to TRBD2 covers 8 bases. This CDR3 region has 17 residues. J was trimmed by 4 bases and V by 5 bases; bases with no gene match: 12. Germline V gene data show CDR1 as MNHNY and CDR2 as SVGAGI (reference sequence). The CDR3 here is CASSDPDGGAGTGELFF. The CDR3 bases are TGTGCCAGCAGTGACCCCGACGGGGGGGCCGGCACCGGGGAGCTGTTTTTT.

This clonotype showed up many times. CDR3: CASSQVGSSPDTQYF. CDR3 coding DNA: TGTGCCAGCAGCCAAGTCGGCTCGAGCCCAGATACGCAGTATTTT. This chain joins TRBV4-2 and TRBJ2-3; D gene unclear. The germline CDR1 and CDR2 sequences are LGHNA and YNFKEQ. Trimming removed 1 base at V and 4 bases at J, with 12 bases between. CDR3 length: 15 amino acids.

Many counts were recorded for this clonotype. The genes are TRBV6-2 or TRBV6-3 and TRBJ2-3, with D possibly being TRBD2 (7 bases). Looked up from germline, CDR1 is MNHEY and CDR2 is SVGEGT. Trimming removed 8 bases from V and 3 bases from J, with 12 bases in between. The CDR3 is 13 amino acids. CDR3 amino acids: CASRGADTDTQYF. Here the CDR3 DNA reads TGTGCCAGCCGGGGGGCGGATACAGATACGCAGTATTTT.

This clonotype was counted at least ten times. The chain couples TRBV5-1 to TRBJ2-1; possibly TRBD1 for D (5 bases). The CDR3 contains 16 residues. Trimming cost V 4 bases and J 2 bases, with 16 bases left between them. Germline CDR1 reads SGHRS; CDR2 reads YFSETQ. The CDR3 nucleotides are TGCGCCAGCAGCCTGGGGCGACTGTCACCCTACAATGAGCAGTTCTTC. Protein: CASSLGRLSPYNEQFF.

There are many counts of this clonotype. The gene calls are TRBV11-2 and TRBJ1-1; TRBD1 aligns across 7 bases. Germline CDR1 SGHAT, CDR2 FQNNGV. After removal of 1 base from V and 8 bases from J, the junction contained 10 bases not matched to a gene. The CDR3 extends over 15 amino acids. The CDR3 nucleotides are TGTGCCAGCAGCTTAGCCTTGACTCGACAGGGCGAAGCTTTCTTT. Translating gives CASSLALTRQGEAFF. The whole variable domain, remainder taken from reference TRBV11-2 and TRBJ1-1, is EAGVAQSPRYKIIEKRQSVAFWCNPISGHATLYWYQQILGQGPKLLIQFQNNGVVDDSQLPKDRFSAERLKGVDSTLKIQPAKLEDSAVYLCASSLALTRQGEAFFGQGTRLTVV.

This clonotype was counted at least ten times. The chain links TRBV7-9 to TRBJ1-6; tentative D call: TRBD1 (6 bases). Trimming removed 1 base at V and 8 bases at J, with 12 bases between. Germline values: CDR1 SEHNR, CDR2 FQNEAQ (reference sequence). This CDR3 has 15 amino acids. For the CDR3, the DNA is TGTGCCAGCAGCTTAGTGCAGGGGATTTATTCACCCCTCCACTTT. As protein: CASSLVQGIYSPLHF.

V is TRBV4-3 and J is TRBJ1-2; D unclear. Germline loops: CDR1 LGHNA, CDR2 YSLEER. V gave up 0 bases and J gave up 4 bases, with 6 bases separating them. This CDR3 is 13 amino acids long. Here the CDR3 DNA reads TGCGCCAGCAGCCAAGAACCCGGCTATGGCTACACCTTC. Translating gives CASSQEPGYGYTF.